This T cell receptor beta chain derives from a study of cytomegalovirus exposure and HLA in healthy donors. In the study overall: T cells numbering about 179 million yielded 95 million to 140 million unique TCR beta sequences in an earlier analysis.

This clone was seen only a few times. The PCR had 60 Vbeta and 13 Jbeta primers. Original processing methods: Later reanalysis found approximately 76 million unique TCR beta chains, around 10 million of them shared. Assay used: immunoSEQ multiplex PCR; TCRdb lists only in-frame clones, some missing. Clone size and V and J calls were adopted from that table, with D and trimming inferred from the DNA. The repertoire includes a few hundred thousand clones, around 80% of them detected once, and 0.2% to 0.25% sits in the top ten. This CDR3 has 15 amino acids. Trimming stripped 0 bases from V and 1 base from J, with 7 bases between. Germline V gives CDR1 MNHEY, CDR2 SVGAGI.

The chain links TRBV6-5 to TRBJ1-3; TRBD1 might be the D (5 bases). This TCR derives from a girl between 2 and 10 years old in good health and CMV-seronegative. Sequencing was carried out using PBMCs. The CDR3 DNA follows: TGTGCCAGCAGTTACTCATCAGGGTCTGGAAACACCATATATTTT. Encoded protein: CASSYSSGSGNTIYF.